The 16 T cell receptor beta chains below all came from one sample that was sequenced in a study of T cells after yellow fever vaccination. Each CDR3 protein is one row after TCRdb ran MiXCR on the 5' RACE reads. Altogether approximately 240,000 distinct CDR3 sequences are present, roughly 3.5% being singletons, with the ten largest covering 15% to 20%. Sample: PBMCs, taken 15 days after the yellow fever booster vaccination. Every receptor here comes from a man younger than 30 who received the YFV17D yellow fever vaccine.

This clonotype occurred many times. The chain joins TRBV24-1 to TRBJ2-7; unclear D gene. The V end lost 7 bases, the J end lost 4 bases, and 7 bases lay between the germline ends. This CDR3 is 11 amino acids long. Germline lookup yields CDR1 KGHDR and CDR2 SFDVKD. CDR3 residues: CATRLGYEQYV. Written as DNA, the CDR3 is TGTGCCACCAGGTTGGGTTACGAGCAGTACGTC.

This clonotype was seen at least ten times. The rearrangement joins TRBV10-3 to TRBJ2-1, with a tentative D call TRBD1 (6 bases). This CDR3 comprises 16 residues. The V gene lost 0 bases and the J gene lost 5 bases, with 14 bases spanning the gap. Germline-derived CDR1 and CDR2 are ENHRY and SYGVKD. CDR3 region: CAISESRQGSNNEQFF. CDR3 in DNA: TGTGCCATCAGTGAGTCACGGCAGGGGTCCAACAATGAGCAGTTCTTC.

This clonotype was counted many times. The rearrangement joins TRBV4-1 to TRBJ2-2, with D possibly matching TRBD2 (7 bases). This CDR3 comprises 18 residues. Per germline, CDR1 MGHRA and CDR2 YSYEKL. V was trimmed by 0 bases and J by 2 bases, leaving 16 bases between them. CDR3 protein: CASSQDNLGGPNTGELFF. CDR3 DNA sequence: TGCGCCAGCAGCCAAGATAATCTCGGGGGGCCCAACACCGGGGAGCTGTTTTTT.

This clonotype was observed at least ten times. CDR3 loop: CASSFTDSSGNTIYF. CDR3 DNA: TGTGCCAGCAGCTTTACAGATTCCTCTGGAAACACCATATATTTT. The chain recombines TRBV11-2 with TRBJ1-3; D unclear. This CDR3 comprises 15 residues. Germline V gene data show CDR1 as SGHAT and CDR2 as FQNNGV. V gave up 3 bases and J gave up 0 bases, with 9 bases separating them.

In its sample, this clonotype was seen a few times. The rearrangement links TRBV24-1 to TRBJ2-2; the D gene is possibly TRBD1 (5 bases). Germline V gives CDR1 KGHDR, CDR2 SFDVKD. V lost 4 bases, J lost 5 bases, and 10 bases lay in between. The CDR3 is 14 amino acids. CDR3 sequence reads: CATSEAQGTGELFF. The CDR3 region has the DNA TGTGCCACCAGTGAGGCCCAGGGTACCGGGGAGCTGTTTTTT.

This clonotype has more than one count but fewer than ten. The chain employs TRBV20-1 and TRBJ2-5; 9 positions match TRBD2. Germline loops: CDR1 DFQATT, CDR2 SNEGSKA (reference sequence). V gave up 0 bases and J gave up 1 base; unmatched junction bases: 6. This CDR3 is 16 amino acids long. DNA for the CDR3: TGCAGTGCTAGAGATTTCCTAGCGGGGACCCAAGAGACCCAGTACTTC. It encodes CSARDFLAGTQETQYF.

Ten or more counts support this clonotype. This rearrangement joins TRBV10-1 to TRBJ2-2, with 12 positions matching TRBD2. The CDR3 length is 19 residues. The V and J ends lost 3 bases and 3 bases, in that order; junction bases with no gene match: 11. Per the germline V gene, CDR1 is WNHNN and CDR2 is SYGVQD (reference sequence). CDR3 sequence (DNA): TGCGCCAGCAGTGAAGTCAACCTAGCGGGGGGGCACGACACCGGGGAGCTGTTTTTT. This encodes CASSEVNLAGGHDTGELFF.

This clonotype was found many times. The CDR3 reads CATSRAGNYGYTF. The CDR3 DNA follows: TGTGCCACCAGCAGGGCAGGGAACTATGGCTACACCTTC. The rearrangement joins TRBV15 to TRBJ1-2, with TRBD1 as a possible D gene (5 bases). This CDR3 is 13 amino acids long. In germline, CDR1 is LNHNV, CDR2 YYDKDF (reference sequence). Trimming cost V 3 bases and J 2 bases, with 7 bases left between them.

This clonotype was detected ten times or more. The CDR3 region is CATSRSFTGELFF. The CDR3, as DNA: TGTGCCACCAGCAGGTCTTTCACCGGGGAGCTGTTTTTT. The genes are TRBV15 and TRBJ2-2; the D is unclear. V was cut by 3 bases and J by 4 bases, with 6 bases left in between. Germline CDR1 LNHNV, CDR2 YYDKDF (reference sequence). This CDR3 spans 13 amino acids.

In its sample, this clonotype was seen many times. V and J are TRBV4-2 and TRBJ2-2; perhaps TRBD2 as D (5 bases). The CDR3 extends over 14 amino acids. Trimming took off 2 bases at V and 6 bases at J, with 10 bases between the two ends. Germline V gene data show CDR1 as LGHNA and CDR2 as YNFKEQ. CDR3 sequence (DNA): TGTGCCAGCAGCCAACCGAGGGTGGCCGGGGAGCTGTTTTTT. Residues: CASSQPRVAGELFF.

This clonotype was detected ten times or more. The chain couples TRBV5-1 to TRBJ2-5; 12 bases are a match to TRBD2. The CDR3 is 17 residues long. The germline V gene has CDR1 SGHRS and CDR2 YFSETQ. V was pared by 4 bases and J by 5 bases, with 12 bases of the junction left unmatched. In DNA form, the CDR3 reads TGCGCCAGCAGCCCCGGCGCGACTAGCGGGGGATTTGAGACCCAGTACTTC. Translated: CASSPGATSGGFETQYF.

This chain joins TRBV4-3 and TRBJ2-3; D might be TRBD2 (5 bases). Trimming cost V 4 bases and J 1 base, with 15 bases left between them. In germline, CDR1 is LGHNA, CDR2 YSLEER. The CDR3 sequence is 16 residues long. The CDR3 here is CASSPGPGKGTDTQYF. CDR3 sequence (DNA): TGCGCCAGCAGCCCGGGCCCGGGGAAGGGCACAGATACGCAGTATTTT.

In this sample, this clonotype turned up many times. The gene calls are TRBV5-1 and TRBJ2-5; a possible D gene is TRBD1 (6 bases). Germline V gene sequence: CDR1 SGHRS, CDR2 YFSETQ. Trimming cost V 4 bases and J 2 bases, with 18 bases left between them. This CDR3 region has 16 residues. For the CDR3, the DNA is TGCGCCAGCAGCCCTACTGGACAGTTAATTCAAGAGACCCAGTACTTC. Translating gives CASSPTGQLIQETQYF.

This clonotype was recorded many times. This chain links TRBV3-1 with TRBJ2-3; D is undetermined. CDR1 and CDR2 (germline): LGHDT, YNNKEL (reference sequence). V was shortened by 1 base and J by 7 bases, with 9 bases between the two germline ends. The CDR3 covers 13 residues. DNA of the CDR3: TGTGCCAGCAGCCAAGGAGGTCTCAATACGCAGTATTTT. Translated, it gives CASSQGGLNTQYF.

In this sample, this clonotype turned up many times. The V call is TRBV27, the J call TRBJ2-1; no definite D call. The CDR3 totals 12 residues. V lost 5 bases to trimming and J lost 9 bases, with 11 bases between them. Germline values: CDR1 MNHEY, CDR2 SMNVEV (reference sequence). The CDR3 coding sequence is TGTGCCAGCAGTCCATATGCCGGTGAGCAGTTCTTC. Its protein is CASSPYAGEQFF.

This clonotype was picked up many times. The chain combines TRBV20-1 with TRBJ1-4, with 11 bases fitting TRBD1. The CDR3 length is 14 residues. The germline gives CDR1 DFQATT, CDR2 SNEGSKA (reference sequence). Germline trimming cut 5 bases from V and 4 bases from J; bases unmatched to any gene: 3. CDR3 in amino acids: CSARTGGLNEKLFF. CDR3 bases: TGCAGTGCTCGGACAGGGGGCCTTAATGAAAAACTGTTTTTT.